This entry lists 19 T cell receptor beta chains sequenced from one sample in a study of blood T cells in healthy people across ages (dated by TCRdb to 2013 to 2016). The library was built by means of 5' RACE. The instrument given in TCRdb is Illumina HiSeq 2500. A second roughly 7 to 12 cycle PCR used a sample-barcoded 5' primer and a J-beta primer mix. Using fastp trimming at Q25 and MiXCR clonotype assembly, TCRdb reanalyzed the public sequencing data and kept in-frame beta chains. Records with the same CDR3 protein are collapsed into one entry carrying the most frequent genes and DNA. Across this sample there are 890,000 or so distinct CDR3 sequences, with less than 80% seen only once. The ten top clones hold roughly 26% of the sample. Sequences were obtained from blood. These receptors all come from a man between 25 and 39 years old in good health.

This chain joins TRBV16 and TRBJ2-6; D not certain. The V end was cut by 0 bases, the J end by 0 bases, with 6 bases between. Per the germline V gene, CDR1 is KGHSY and CDR2 is FQNENV. The CDR3 totals 16 residues. CDR3 coding DNA: TGTGCCAGCAGCCAATCACAGCACTCTGGGGCCAACGTCCTGACTTTC. Its protein product is CASSQSQHSGANVLTF.

This clonotype was observed a few times. The chain joins TRBV10-3 to TRBJ2-6; D ambiguous. Trimming took 0 bases from V and 4 from J, leaving 4 bases between them. The CDR3 loop spans 14 amino acids. The germline CDR1 and CDR2 sequences are ENHRY and SYGVKD. CDR3: CAISESTGANVLTF. The CDR3, as DNA: TGTGCCATCAGTGAGTCGACCGGGGCCAACGTCCTGACTTTC.

This chain uses TRBV14 with TRBJ2-1; D is possibly TRBD2 (5 bases). Trimming pared 2 bases from V and 10 bases from J, leaving 24 bases between. Per the germline V gene, CDR1 is SGHDN and CDR2 is FVKESK. The CDR3 consists of 17 residues. In DNA, the CDR3 is TGTGCCAGCAGCCAACTCCTTGCTAGCCGAGTTACTGGAGAGCAGTTCTTC. This codes for CASSQLLASRVTGEQFF.

The V call is TRBV4-3, the J call TRBJ2-1, with a possible D match to TRBD2 (5 bases). V dropped 0 bases and J dropped 2 bases, with 14 bases sitting between them. The germline CDR1 and CDR2 sequences are LGHNA and YSLEER. The CDR3 covers 17 residues. CDR3 sequence (DNA): TGCGCCAGCAGCCAAGACCCCGGCCGAGGGACCTACAATGAGCAGTTCTTC. Translated, it gives CASSQDPGRGTYNEQFF.

This clonotype occurred a few times. V gene TRBV12-3 or TRBV12-4 combines with J gene TRBJ2-2, with no clear D. The CDR3 runs to 15 residues. The V end was cut by 2 bases, the J end by 1 base, with 8 bases between. CDR3 nucleotide sequence: TGTGCCAGCAGTTTAACGGTGCTGAACACCGGGGAGCTGTTTTTT. Its translation: CASSLTVLNTGELFF.

The chain employs TRBV20-1 and TRBJ1-5, with D hard to call. CDR3 size: 15 residues. Germline lookup yields CDR1 DFQATT and CDR2 SNEGSKA (reference sequence). V shed 3 bases and J shed 0 bases, with 12 bases lying between them. Here the CDR3 reads CSASLGGYSNQPQHF. The CDR3 nucleotides are TGCAGTGCTAGCCTCGGAGGGTATAGCAATCAGCCCCAGCATTTT.

The chain recombines TRBV9 with TRBJ2-3; a weak D match, TRBD1 (6 bases). The V end was cut by 7 bases, the J end by 9 bases, with 12 bases between. CDR3 length: 11 residues. Germline V gene sequence: CDR1 SGDLS, CDR2 YYNGEE. CDR3 bases: TGTGCCAGCGGAACAGGGTCGACGCAGTATTTT. Translated: CASGTGSTQYF.

V usage is TRBV25-1 and J usage is TRBJ1-2; possibly TRBD1 for D (6 bases). The CDR3 totals 14 residues. Trimming cost V 6 bases and J 4 bases, with 15 bases left between them. Germline lookup yields CDR1 MGHDK and CDR2 SYGVNS. The CDR3 loop reads CASSQTGLSYGYTF. The CDR3 nucleotides are TGTGCCAGCAGCCAAACAGGGCTCAGCTATGGCTACACCTTC.

The chain is built from TRBV20-1 and TRBJ2-7; D gene ambiguous. Germline CDR1 and CDR2: DFQATT and SNEGSKA (reference sequence). The V gene lost 2 bases and the J gene lost 0 bases, with 14 bases spanning the gap. This CDR3 is 15 amino acids long. CDR3 in DNA: TGCAGTGCTAGAAACAGTAGGCCAAGCTCCTACGAGCAGTACTTC. Its protein is CSARNSRPSSYEQYF.

The chain's CDR3 is CASSVSGQAYGYTF. The CDR3 DNA reads TGTGCCAGCAGCGTGTCGGGACAGGCCTATGGCTACACCTTC. The gene calls are TRBV7-2 and TRBJ1-2, with 8 bases that match TRBD1. The CDR3 loop spans 14 amino acids. V dropped 5 bases and J dropped 4; count of bases not matched to a gene: 6. CDR1 SGHTA and CDR2 FQGNSA come from the germline V gene.

This clonotype was found a few times. The chain carries TRBV29-1 and TRBJ2-1; maybe TRBD2 (6 bases). The V gene's germline CDR1 is SQVTM and CDR2 ANQGSEA. V gave up 0 bases and J gave up 0 bases, with 9 bases separating them. This CDR3 contains 15 residues. CDR3 sequence: CSVEDGGASYNEQFF. CDR3 DNA: TGCAGCGTTGAAGATGGCGGGGCCTCCTACAATGAGCAGTTCTTC.

This clonotype showed up just a few times. The genes are TRBV5-4 and TRBJ2-3; possible D gene TRBD2, 7 bases. The V end was cut by 4 bases, the J end by 4 bases, with 16 bases between. The germline gives CDR1 SGHNT, CDR2 YYREEE (reference sequence). The CDR3 length is 15 residues. CDR3 coding DNA: TGTGCCAGCAGCCCTGCGGGCGGGGGCGCAGATACGCAGTATTTT. Translating it yields CASSPAGGGADTQYF.

The J gene is TRBJ2-5, the V gene TRBV11-2; 8 positions agree with TRBD2. The CDR3 length is 16 residues. Trimming took 2 bases from V and 2 from J; bases not matched to a gene: 7. CDR1 and CDR2 (germline): SGHAT, FQNNGV. The CDR3 loop is CASSLWVAGPQETQYF. The CDR3 DNA sequence: TGTGCCAGCAGCTTATGGGTAGCGGGGCCTCAAGAGACCCAGTACTTC.

This clonotype was picked up many times. The V gene is TRBV2, the J gene TRBJ2-6; maybe TRBD1 (5 bases). CDR3 size: 17 residues. V dropped 6 bases and J dropped 0 bases, with 15 bases sitting between them. Germline CDR1 is SNHLY and CDR2 is FYNNEI. The CDR3 coding sequence is TGTGCCAGCAGCCCGGTAGGGGCCCTCTCTGGGGCCAACGTCCTGACTTTC. Translating it yields CASSPVGALSGANVLTF. Together with reference TRBV2 and TRBJ2-6, the CDR3 gives the full variable domain: EPEVTQTPSHQVTQMGQEVILRCVPISNHLYFYWYRQILGQKVEFLVSFYNNEISEKSEIFDDQFSVERPDGSNFTLKIRSTKLEDSAMYFCASSPVGALSGANVLTFGAGSRLTVL.

CDR3 protein: CSVEVWDSSYNEQFF. For the CDR3, the DNA is TGCAGCGTTGAAGTTTGGGACAGTTCCTACAATGAGCAGTTCTTC. The chain carries TRBV29-1 and TRBJ2-1; TRBD1 matches 7 bases. Trimming took 1 base from V and 1 from J; bases not matched to a gene: 4. The germline V gene has CDR1 SQVTM and CDR2 ANQGSEA. The length of the CDR3 is 15 residues.

This clonotype was seen once. V usage is TRBV28 and J usage is TRBJ2-5, with 7 bases that match TRBD2. The CDR3 runs to 16 residues. Trimming at V came to 1 base and at J to 5 bases, leaving 10 bases not matched to a gene. Germline V gene data show CDR1 as MDHEN and CDR2 as SYDVKM. CDR3 sequence reads: CASSLSGDYRGETQYF. The CDR3 nucleotides read TGTGCCAGCAGTTTATCCGGGGACTACCGAGGGGAGACCCAGTACTTC.

DNA for the CDR3: TGCAGTGCTCCAGGGACAGGGTCGGCTGAAAAACTGTTTTTT. This sequence encodes CSAPGTGSAEKLFF. The V and J genes are TRBV20-1 and TRBJ1-4, with TRBD1 matching over 9 bases. The CDR3 extends over 14 amino acids. The trim removed 5 bases at V and 7 bases at J, leaving 8 bases unmatched. Germline V gives CDR1 DFQATT, CDR2 SNEGSKA (reference sequence).

DNA for the CDR3: TGCAGTGCTAGATTGCGGGGAATTGGGGGAGAGACCCAGTACTTC. It yields the protein CSARLRGIGGETQYF. This rearrangement joins TRBV20-1 to TRBJ2-7; possibly TRBD2 for D (6 bases). The J call could be wrong; TRBJ2-5 is a better fit for the DNA end. The CDR3 consists of 15 residues. CDR1 DFQATT and CDR2 SNEGSKA come from the germline V gene (reference sequence).

This clonotype has just one count. The chain joins TRBV7-9 to TRBJ2-3, with D possibly matching TRBD2 (6 bases). Germline V gives CDR1 SEHNR, CDR2 FQNEAQ (reference sequence). Trimming took off 5 bases at V and 6 bases at J, with 18 bases between the two ends. The length of the CDR3 is 15 residues. DNA for the CDR3: TGTGCCAGCAGCCCGGGAGATATTCGGGTTGATACGCAGTATTTT. Its protein product is CASSPGDIRVDTQYF. The variable domain in full, completed from reference TRBV7-9 and TRBJ2-3, reads DTGVSQNPRHKITKRGQNVTFRCDPISEHNRLYWYRQTLGQGPEFLTYFQNEAQLEKSRLLSDRFSAERPKGSFSTLEIQRTEQGDSAMYLCASSPGDIRVDTQYFGPGTRLTVL.